The entry below gives a single T cell receptor (beta chain) sequence along with its context. It lacks a known antigen. No base qualities exist here, and no much larger clone lies one base off it. Receptors were amplified or captured by RACE. For sequencing, a NextSeq 500 was employed. Library preparation attached unique molecular identifiers to individual cDNA molecules for quantitative, reproducible TCR counting. For every blood RNA sample, sequencing covered both the TCR alpha and TCR beta chains. Regarding the original processing steps: The median number of TCRs per sample was some 100,000, ranging from roughly 23,224 to 700,000. V, J and CDR3 annotation of the TCR reads was performed with the Decombinator software suite. To make PS versus PT1 abundance plots, every sample was subsampled to the same number of TCRs (28,000). TCRs were defined as expanded if absent before sensitization and observed at least eight times at the 2-week time point. TCRdb reworked the public reads: Q25 trimming with fastp, MiXCR clone assembly, productive beta chains retained. Records with the same CDR3 protein are collapsed into one entry carrying the most frequent genes and DNA. The V and J calls were not made by the authors but by TCRdb's processing. This sample holds some 360,000 distinct CDR3 sequences; approximately 5.1% were observed only once. 2.6% of the sample is held by the ten biggest clonotypes.

This sample was included in a study of human T cells and chemical hapten exposure (dated by TCRdb to the early 2020s). For the wider study: For sensitization, 2% DPC in acetone was applied to a roughly 2 cm by roughly 2 cm area of upper inner arm skin. Throughout the roughly 23-week study period, patients were also given weekly therapeutic DPC doses on the scalp. Patch tests used Finn chambers with 0.01% DPC on the upper back, scored after 6 days by International Contact Dermatitis Research Group standards. The patient cohort, mostly female, included alopecia areata with under or over 50% scalp involvement, alopecia totalis and alopecia universalis. Libraries were combined into a pool for sequencing, and differences in TCR yield between samples came mainly from small differences in library volumes within the pool. The study tracked peripheral blood TCR repertoire changes in vivo during primary and secondary sensitization to the hapten diphenylcyclopropenone (DPC) in alopecia patients. Blood samples were taken from patients before sensitization (week 0) and then at 2, 6 and about 24 weeks after DPC sensitization. Blood for TCR sequencing was provided by twenty-nine alopecia patients at one to four time points (pre-sensitization, 2, 6 and 24 weeks).

Broader findings and caveats from the paper: Patch test score was positively correlated with the number of PT1 expanded TCRs, with significance at thresholds 8, 16 and 32 but not at 4. Repeated subsampling changed both the strength of the expansion versus patch-test correlation and the threshold at which that correlation became significant. Expanded TCRs formed significantly more large CDR3 similarity clusters than pre-sensitization or healthy control sets, consistent with antigen-driven responses. The number of TCRs above 1 in 1000 frequency did not change with DPC sensitization; there was no evidence of global repertoire structure alterations. Because every patient had alopecia, a presumed autoimmune disease, the patients' immune response might differ from that of healthy individuals.

V sheds 1 base and J sheds 4 bases, leaving 14 bases between their ends. The CDR3 spans 15 residues, from the cysteine through the phenylalanine. Only the CDR3 portion is preserved as DNA: 45 bases, with reading frame beginning at the first base. The germline V gene yields LGHNA for CDR1 and YNFKEQ for CDR2. Interpreted using the paper, the time point label stands for: pre-sensitization, week 0. The treatment or condition label on this specimen signifies: therapeutic diphenylcyclopropenone sensitization with weekly scalp DPC. Blood at each patch-test visit was drawn before the patch test was applied. Patients were considered eligible if aged 18 to 70, diagnosed with alopecia and deemed suitable for DPC therapy, and patients were excluded if pregnant. Total RNA was extracted from unfractionated whole blood collected in Tempus Blood RNA tubes.

This receptor chain uses TRBV4-2 and TRBJ2-7; a weak D assignment points to TRBD2 (6 bases agree). Sample: whole blood, taken in connection with sensitization to the hapten diphenylcyclopropenone (DPC). The source is a woman in her fifties or sixties with alopecia areata. Some clones in this sample may be carry-over from other donors' samples. The nucleotides are TGTGCCAGCAGCCAAGGTACCGGGGGATCATACGAGCAGTACTTC. It specifies CASSQGTGGSYEQYF.